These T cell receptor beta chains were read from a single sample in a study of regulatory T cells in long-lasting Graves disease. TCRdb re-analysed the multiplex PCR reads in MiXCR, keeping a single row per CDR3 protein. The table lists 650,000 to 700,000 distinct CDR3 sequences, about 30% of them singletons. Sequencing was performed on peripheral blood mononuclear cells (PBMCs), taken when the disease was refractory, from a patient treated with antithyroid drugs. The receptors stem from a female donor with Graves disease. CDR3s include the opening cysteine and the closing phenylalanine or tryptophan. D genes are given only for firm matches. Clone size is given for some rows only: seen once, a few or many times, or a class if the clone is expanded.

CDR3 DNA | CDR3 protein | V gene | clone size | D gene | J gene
TGTGCCAGCAGTGAATGGCGGGAGCGATACGAGCAGTACTTC | CASSEWRERYEQYF | TRBV6-1 | few | TRBD2 | TRBJ2-7
TGTGCCAGCAGCCAGACTCCGGGACATACTTACCAAGAGACCCAGTACTTC | CASSQTPGHTYQETQYF | TRBV14 | few | - | TRBJ2-5
TGTGCCAGCAGCCCCTCAGTGGACAGCATTGGCGAGCAGTACTTC | CASSPSVDSIGEQYF | TRBV7-3 | few | - | TRBJ2-7
TGCAGCGTTTGGGGTCCAAACACTGAAGCTTTCTTT | CSVWGPNTEAFF | TRBV29-1 | - | - | TRBJ1-1
TGTGCCAGCAGCGCAGGGACAGGCTATGGCTACACCTTC | CASSAGTGYGYTF | TRBV5-1 | many | TRBD1 | TRBJ1-2
TGTGCCAGCTCACCTCCCGGACAGGACATTCAGTACTTC | CASSPPGQDIQYF | TRBV18 | - | TRBD1 | TRBJ2-4
TGTGCCAGCAGCTACCAACAGGGGGCTTATGAAAAACTGTTTTTT | CASSYQQGAYEKLFF | TRBV7-9 | - | TRBD1 | TRBJ1-4
TGTGCCTGGGCGCCGCGACCCCGGAGGTGGACTGAAGCTTTCTTT | CAWAPRPRRWTEAFF | TRBV30 | - | - | TRBJ1-1
TGTGCCAGCAGTTTATTGGTGGGGTCAGAAGATAGCAATCAGCCCCAGCATTTT | CASSLLVGSEDSNQPQHF | TRBV28 | - | - | TRBJ1-5
TGTGCCTGGAGTTCTGGTAATGAAAAACTGTTTTTT | CAWSSGNEKLFF | TRBV30 | once | - | TRBJ1-4
TGTGCCAGCAGGGCTTGGGGGAACACTGAAGCTTTCTTT | CASRAWGNTEAFF | TRBV6-1 | few | - | TRBJ1-1
TGTGCCAGCAGCGTTGGTGGGGGCGCGCTAGCCTACGAGCAGTACTTC | CASSVGGGALAYEQYF | TRBV9 | - | - | TRBJ2-7
TGTGCCAGCAGCGTAGAACCTAGCGGGAGGTTCGAGCAGTACTTC | CASSVEPSGRFEQYF | TRBV9 | - | TRBD2 | TRBJ2-7
TGTGCCAGCAGCTTAGACGGTTCCAGGGTCTATGGCTACACCTTC | CASSLDGSRVYGYTF | TRBV7-9 | few | - | TRBJ1-2
TGTGCCAGCAGCCATCGCATGGGATTAGAGAACACTGAAGCTTTCTTT | CASSHRMGLENTEAFF | TRBV4-2 | - | - | TRBJ1-1
TGTGCCAGCAGTTACTCGCGGGGGGCGCACGAGCAGTACTTC | CASSYSRGAHEQYF | TRBV6-5 | - | TRBD2 | TRBJ2-7
TGTGCCAGCAGTGAAGTTTTGGGGACAGGGCCAAATCAGCCCCAGCATTTT | CASSEVLGTGPNQPQHF | TRBV6-2/TRBV6-3 | few | TRBD1 | TRBJ1-5
TGTGCCAGCAGTTTATGGGGTCCTGAGGAAACTGAAGCTTTCTTT | CASSLWGPEETEAFF | TRBV28 | few | - | TRBJ1-1
TGTGCCAGCAGCTTCTCCCCCTTGGACAGGGCCAATTCACCCCTCCACTTT | CASSFSPLDRANSPLHF | TRBV9 | - | TRBD1 | TRBJ1-6
TGTGCCAGCAGTTTATCGCGGAGGGTAGCAAACTATGGCTACACCTTC | CASSLSRRVANYGYTF | TRBV27 | - | - | TRBJ1-2
TGTGCCAGCAGCCCTCCAGGGTACACTGAAGCTTTCTTT | CASSPPGYTEAFF | TRBV28 | many | - | TRBJ1-1
TGTGCCAGCAGCGTAGGTCGGGACACATCCTACGAGCAGTACTTC | CASSVGRDTSYEQYF | TRBV9 | - | - | TRBJ2-7
TGCAGTGCTAGGCGGGACAGTAAGAATCAGCCCCAGCATTTT | CSARRDSKNQPQHF | TRBV20-1 | - | TRBD1 | TRBJ1-5
TGTGCCAGCACGAGGAACACTGAAGCTTTCTTT | CASTRNTEAFF | TRBV2 | many | - | TRBJ1-1
TGTGCCAGCAGTGAATTTTTTGGGGGCGCGGACACTGAAGCTTTCTTT | CASSEFFGGADTEAFF | TRBV25-1 | - | - | TRBJ1-1
TGTGCCAGCAGCTTAGAAGGGACAGGGAAACTGTTTTTT | CASSLEGTGKLFF | TRBV11-2 | - | TRBD1 | TRBJ1-4
TGCAGTGCTAGTTTTTTCCCCCCCGGGACAGGAGCTAACTATGGCTACACCTTC | CSASFFPPGTGANYGYTF | TRBV20-1 | - | TRBD1 | TRBJ1-2
TGTGCCAGCAGTTACTCGATAGGGGTCGGACCCCCCCACTTT | CASSYSIGVGPPHF | TRBV6-5 | - | - | TRBJ1-6
TGTGCCAGCAGCTTAGATTCCCGGGGGACTGCGGCCTACGAGCAGTACTTC | CASSLDSRGTAAYEQYF | TRBV11-2 | many | - | TRBJ2-7
TGTGCTAGTGGTCCATGGACAGGGAGAAACTATGGCTACACCTTC | CASGPWTGRNYGYTF | TRBV12-5 | - | TRBD1 | TRBJ1-2
TGCAGTGCTAGGACTAGCGGGCGATCCTACGAGCAGTACTTC | CSARTSGRSYEQYF | TRBV20-1 | - | TRBD2 | TRBJ2-7
TGTGCCAGTAGTACACTCAACACCGGGGAGCTGTTTTTT | CASSTLNTGELFF | TRBV19 | few | - | TRBJ2-2